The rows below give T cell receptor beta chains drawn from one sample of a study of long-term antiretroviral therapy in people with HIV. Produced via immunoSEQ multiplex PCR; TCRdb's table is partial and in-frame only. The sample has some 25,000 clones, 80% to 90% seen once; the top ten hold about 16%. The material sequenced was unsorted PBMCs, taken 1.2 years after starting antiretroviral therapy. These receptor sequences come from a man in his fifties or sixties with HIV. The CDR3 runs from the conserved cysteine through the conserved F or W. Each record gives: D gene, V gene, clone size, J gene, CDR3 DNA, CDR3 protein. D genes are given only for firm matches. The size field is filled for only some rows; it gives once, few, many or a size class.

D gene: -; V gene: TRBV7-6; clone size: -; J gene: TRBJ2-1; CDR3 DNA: TGTGCCAGCAGCTTTGACAGCCTTCGCAATGAGCAGTTCTTC; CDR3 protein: CASSFDSLRNEQFF
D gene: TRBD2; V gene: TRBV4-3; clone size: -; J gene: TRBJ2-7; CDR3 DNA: TGCGCCAGCAGCCAAGATTGGCAGGGAGGGTCCTACGAGCAGTACTTC; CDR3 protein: CASSQDWQGGSYEQYF
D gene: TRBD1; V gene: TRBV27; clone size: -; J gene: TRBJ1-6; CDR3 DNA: TGTGCCAGCAGGGGGACAGTGGGCTCCTCACCCCTCCACTTT; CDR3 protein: CASRGTVGSSPLHF
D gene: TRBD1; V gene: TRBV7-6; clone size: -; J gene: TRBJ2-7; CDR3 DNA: TGTGCCAGCAGCTTCGGGACAGTCTACGAGCAGTACTTC; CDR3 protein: CASSFGTVYEQYF
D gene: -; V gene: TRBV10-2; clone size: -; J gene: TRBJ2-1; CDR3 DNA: TGCGCCAGCAGTGAAACTATAATAGCTCAGTTCTTC; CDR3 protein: CASSETIIAQFF
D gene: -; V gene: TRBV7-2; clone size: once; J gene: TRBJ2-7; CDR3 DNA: TGTGCCAGCAGCTTAGGGGGACGGAGCAACTACGAGCAGTACTTC; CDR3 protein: CASSLGGRSNYEQYF
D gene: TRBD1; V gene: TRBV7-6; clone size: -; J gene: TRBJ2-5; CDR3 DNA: TGTGCCAGCAGCTTGCGGACAGGCCCACAAGAGACCCAGTACTTC; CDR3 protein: CASSLRTGPQETQYF
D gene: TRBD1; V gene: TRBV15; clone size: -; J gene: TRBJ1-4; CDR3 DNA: TGTGCCACCAGCAGGGACAGGGGGGCTGAAAAACTGTTTTTT; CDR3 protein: CATSRDRGAEKLFF
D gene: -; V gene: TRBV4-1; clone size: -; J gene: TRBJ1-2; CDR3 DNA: TGCGCCAGCAGTCCCCTCCGGACAGCCAACTATGGCTACACCTTC; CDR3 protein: CASSPLRTANYGYTF
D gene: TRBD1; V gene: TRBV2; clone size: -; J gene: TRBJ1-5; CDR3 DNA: TGTGCCAGCACTAGGGACAGGGGAATTGTAGGACCCCAGCATTTT; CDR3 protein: CASTRDRGIVGPQHF
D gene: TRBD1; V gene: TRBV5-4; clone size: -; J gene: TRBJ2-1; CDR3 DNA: TGTGCCAGCAGCTTGGACAGGGGAGCGAACAATGAGCAGTTCTTC; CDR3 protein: CASSLDRGANNEQFF
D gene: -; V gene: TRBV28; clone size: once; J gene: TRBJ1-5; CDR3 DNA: TGTGCCAGCAGTTCCTTGTCTAGCAATCAGCCCCAGCATTTT; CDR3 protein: CASSSLSSNQPQHF
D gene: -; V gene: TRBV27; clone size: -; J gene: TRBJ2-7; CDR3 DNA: TGTGCCAGCAGTTTAACGGGGCCATCCTACGAGCAGTACTTC; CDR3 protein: CASSLTGPSYEQYF
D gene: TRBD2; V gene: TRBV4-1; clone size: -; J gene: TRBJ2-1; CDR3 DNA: TGCGCCAGCAGCCCAAGCCCCTTAGCGGGGGAATTGAATGAGCAGTTCTTC; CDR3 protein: CASSPSPLAGELNEQFF
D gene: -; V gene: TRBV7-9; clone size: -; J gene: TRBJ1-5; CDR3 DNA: TGTGCCAGCAGCTTAATGAGTGGAGGCAGCAATCAGCCCCAGCATTTT; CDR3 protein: CASSLMSGGSNQPQHF
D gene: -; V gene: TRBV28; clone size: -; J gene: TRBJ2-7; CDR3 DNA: TGTGCCAGCAGTTTATCCCCTACCTACGAGCAGTACTTC; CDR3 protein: CASSLSPTYEQYF
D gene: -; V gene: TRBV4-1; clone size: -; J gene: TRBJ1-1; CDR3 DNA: TGCGCCAGCAATCCCACCCGCCAGAACACTGAAGCTTTCTTT; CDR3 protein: CASNPTRQNTEAFF
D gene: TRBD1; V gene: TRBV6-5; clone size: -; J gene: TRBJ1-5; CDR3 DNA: TGTGCCAGCAGTTACGGGACAGACTCCAATCAGCCCCAGCATTTT; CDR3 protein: CASSYGTDSNQPQHF
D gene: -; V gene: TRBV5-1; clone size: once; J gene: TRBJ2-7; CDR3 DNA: TGCGCCAGCACCCTGGACAGTTTCCCCTACGAGCAGTACTTC; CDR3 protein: CASTLDSFPYEQYF
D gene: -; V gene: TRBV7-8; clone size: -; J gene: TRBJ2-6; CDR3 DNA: TGTGCCAGCAGCTTAGCGGGCTCTGGGGCCAACGTCCTGACTTTC; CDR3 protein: CASSLAGSGANVLTF
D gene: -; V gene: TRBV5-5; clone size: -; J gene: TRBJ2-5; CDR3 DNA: TGTGCCAGCAGCTTGGACCCCCCGGGGGCTGGGGAGACCCAGTACTTC; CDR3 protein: CASSLDPPGAGETQYF
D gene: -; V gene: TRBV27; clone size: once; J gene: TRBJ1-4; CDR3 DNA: TGTGCCAGCAGTTTCGCAGCTGCAACTAATGAAAAACTGTTTTTT; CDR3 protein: CASSFAAATNEKLFF
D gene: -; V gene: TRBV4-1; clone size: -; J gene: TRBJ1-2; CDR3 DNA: TGCGCCAGCAGCCAAGCGACAGGCTTCTATGGCTACACCTTC; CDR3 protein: CASSQATGFYGYTF
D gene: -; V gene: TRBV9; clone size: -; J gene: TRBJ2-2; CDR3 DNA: TGTGCCAGCAGCACCGGGTGGGCCGGGGAGCTGTTTTTT; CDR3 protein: CASSTGWAGELFF
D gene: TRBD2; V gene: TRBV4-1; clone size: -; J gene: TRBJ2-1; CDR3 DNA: TGCGCCAGCAGCCACGAGGCCCTCTTGACTAGCGGGGGGCCAAAGGGCTACAATGAGCAGTTCTTC; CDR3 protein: CASSHEALLTSGGPKGYNEQFF
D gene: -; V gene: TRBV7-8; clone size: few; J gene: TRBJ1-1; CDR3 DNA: TGTGCCAGCAGCTTAGCGGGTCTCATGAACACTGAAGCTTTCTTT; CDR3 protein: CASSLAGLMNTEAFF
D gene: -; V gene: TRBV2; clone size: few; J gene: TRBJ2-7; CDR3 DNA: TGTGCCAGCAGTGAAGGGGACCCGACCTACTACGAGCAGTACTTC; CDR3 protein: CASSEGDPTYYEQYF
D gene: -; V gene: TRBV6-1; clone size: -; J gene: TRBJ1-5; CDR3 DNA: TGTGCCAGCAGTGAATACATTGGGCCCCAGCATTTT; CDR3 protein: CASSEYIGPQHF
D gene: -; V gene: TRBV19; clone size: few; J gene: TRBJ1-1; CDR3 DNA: TGTGCCAGTACCATGGGGGTTTACGAAGCTTTCTTT; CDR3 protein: CASTMGVYEAFF
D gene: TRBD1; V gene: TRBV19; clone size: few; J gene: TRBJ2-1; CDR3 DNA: TGTGCCACCCGCCCGGGACAGGTTAGCTCCTACAATGAGCAGTTCTTC; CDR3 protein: CATRPGQVSSYNEQFF
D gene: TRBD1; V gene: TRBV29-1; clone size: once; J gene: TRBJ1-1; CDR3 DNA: TGCAGCGTTGAAGATCTCCCGGGACAGGGGAGGAGGAACACTGAAGCTTTCTTT; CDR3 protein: CSVEDLPGQGRRNTEAFF
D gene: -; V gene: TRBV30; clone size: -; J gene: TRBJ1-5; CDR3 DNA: TGTGCCTGGAGTGTACGGTCAACCTATCAGCCCCAGCATTTT; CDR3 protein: CAWSVRSTYQPQHF
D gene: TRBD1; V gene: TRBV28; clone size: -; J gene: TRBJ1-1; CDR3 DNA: TGTGCCAGCAGTTTGTGGGACAGGAACACTGAAGCTTTCTTT; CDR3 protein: CASSLWDRNTEAFF
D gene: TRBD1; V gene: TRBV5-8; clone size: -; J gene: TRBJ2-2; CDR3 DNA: TGTGCCAGCAGTCACCGGACAGGGAACACCGGGGAGCTGTTTTTT; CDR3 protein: CASSHRTGNTGELFF
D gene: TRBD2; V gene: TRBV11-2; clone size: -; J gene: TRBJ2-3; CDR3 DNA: TGTGCCAGCAGCTTCCGCCTAGCGGGGAGCGGAGATACGCAGTATTTT; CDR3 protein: CASSFRLAGSGDTQYF
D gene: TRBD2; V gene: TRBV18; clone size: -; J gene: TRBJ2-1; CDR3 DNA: TGTGCCAGCTCACCGGCGGGGGGCAGGAATGAGCAGTTCTTC; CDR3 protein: CASSPAGGRNEQFF
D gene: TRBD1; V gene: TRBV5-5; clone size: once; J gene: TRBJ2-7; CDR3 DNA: TGTGCCAGCAGCTTGGATTGGACAGGGGGATTCTACGAGCAGTACTTC; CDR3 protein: CASSLDWTGGFYEQYF
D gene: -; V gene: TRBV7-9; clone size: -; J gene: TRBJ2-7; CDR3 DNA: TGTGCCAGCAGCTTTGGGGGTCCCTACGAGCAGTACTTC; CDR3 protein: CASSFGGPYEQYF
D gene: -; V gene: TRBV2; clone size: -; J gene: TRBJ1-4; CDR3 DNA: TGTGCCAGCGGCGCCCAGGGCACTAATGAAAAACTGTTTTTT; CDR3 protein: CASGAQGTNEKLFF
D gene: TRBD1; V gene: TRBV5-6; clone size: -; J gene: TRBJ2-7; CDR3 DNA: TGTGCCAGCAGCTCTTTAGGGACAGGGGGCTACGAGCAGTACTTC; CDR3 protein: CASSSLGTGGYEQYF
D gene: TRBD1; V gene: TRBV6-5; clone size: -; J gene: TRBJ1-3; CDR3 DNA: TGTGCCAGCAGTTACTCCCAGGGGGCGGACACCATATATTTT; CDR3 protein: CASSYSQGADTIYF
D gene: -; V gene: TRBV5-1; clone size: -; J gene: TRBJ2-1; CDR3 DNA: TGCGCCAGCAGCGATTCGGCGGGGAAATACAATGAGCAGTTCTTC; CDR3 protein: CASSDSAGKYNEQFF
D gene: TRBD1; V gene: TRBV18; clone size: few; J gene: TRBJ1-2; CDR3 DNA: TGTGCCAGCTCACGCGGATCCACAGGGGGCAGTGGCTACACCTTC; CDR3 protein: CASSRGSTGGSGYTF
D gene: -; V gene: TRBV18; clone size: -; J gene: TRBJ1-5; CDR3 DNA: TGTGCCAGCTCGTCTAATCGGGGGGAGCCCCAGCATTTT; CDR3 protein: CASSSNRGEPQHF
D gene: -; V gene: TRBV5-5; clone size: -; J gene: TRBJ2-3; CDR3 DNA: TGTGCCAGCAGCTTGGTGGCAGGTGGTGCGGATACGCAGTATTTT; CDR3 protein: CASSLVAGGADTQYF
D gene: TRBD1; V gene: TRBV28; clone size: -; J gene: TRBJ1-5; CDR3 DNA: TGTGCCAGCAGTTTGCCCTTGGGACAGGGCGGCCAGCCCCAGCATTTT; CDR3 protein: CASSLPLGQGGQPQHF
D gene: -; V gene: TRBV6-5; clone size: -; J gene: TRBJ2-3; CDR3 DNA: TGTGCCAGCAGTTACGGGACCGCGCAGTATTTT; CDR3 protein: CASSYGTAQYF
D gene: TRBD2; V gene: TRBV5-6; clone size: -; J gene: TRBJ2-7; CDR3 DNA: TGTGCCAGCAGCTTGGGAGGGAGGGAGTACTTC; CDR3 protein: CASSLGGREYF
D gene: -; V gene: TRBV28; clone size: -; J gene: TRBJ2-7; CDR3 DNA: TGTGCCAGCAGTTTAAATGGGGCACCCTACGAGCAGTACTTC; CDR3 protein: CASSLNGAPYEQYF
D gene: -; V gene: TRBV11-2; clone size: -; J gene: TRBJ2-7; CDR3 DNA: TGTGCCAGCAGCGGGCTAGGCAGGGAGAACCTTCGCTCCTACGAGCAGTACTTC; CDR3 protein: CASSGLGRENLRSYEQYF
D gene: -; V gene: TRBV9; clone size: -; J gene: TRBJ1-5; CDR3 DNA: TGTGCCAGCGAATGGACGGGACTCAATCAGCCCCAGCATTTT; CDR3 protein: CASEWTGLNQPQHF
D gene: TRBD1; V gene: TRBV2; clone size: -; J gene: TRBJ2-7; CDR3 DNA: TGTGCCAGCAGTGACAGGGGGTCCTACGAGCAGTACTTC; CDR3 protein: CASSDRGSYEQYF